The 7 T cell receptor beta chains given below trace back to one sample, sequenced in a study of regulatory T cells in long-lasting Graves disease (dated by TCRdb to 2020 to 2023). Libraries were constructed by multiplex PCR. Sequenced on an Illumina HiSeq 4000. To build TCR beta libraries, CDR3 regions were amplified by Arm-PCR using iRepertoire HTBI primers. Starting from the raw public reads, TCRdb applied fastp trimming at Q25, assembled clones with MiXCR and retained in-frame beta chains. Rows merge per CDR3 protein into single entries with the most common DNA and genes. The sample table holds about 420,000 distinct CDR3 sequences, of which about a sixth were seen once. Under 30% of the sample goes to the ten largest clones. The time point label on this specimen signifies: newly diagnosed GD, antithyroid drugs for less than 3 months. For both TCR sequencing and RNA sequencing, RNA was extracted from PBMCs in TRIzol.

These same records also appear under a second study, on T cells in Graves' hyperthyroidism and ophthalmopathy.

Source: peripheral blood mononuclear cells (PBMCs), taken at new diagnosis, from a patient treated with antithyroid drugs. All receptors derive from a woman between 18 and 29 years old with Graves disease. Donor details come from another sample of the same person, matched by shared clones.

This clonotype was observed many times. DNA for the CDR3: TGCGCCAGCAGCTGGGTAGCGGGAGTCTACAATGAGCAGTTCTTC. This codes for CASSWVAGVYNEQFF. The V call is TRBV5-1, the J call TRBJ2-1; 9 bases line up with TRBD2. Germline CDR1 SGHRS, CDR2 YFSETQ. Trimming removed 3 bases from V and 3 bases from J; junction bases left unmatched: 4. This CDR3 is 15 amino acids long.

Only a few counts were recorded for this clonotype. This rearrangement joins TRBV6-2 or TRBV6-3 to TRBJ2-1, with a weak D call TRBD2 (5 bases). Trimming cost V 2 bases and J 5 bases, with 7 bases left between them. Germline loops: CDR1 MNHEY, CDR2 SVGEGT. The CDR3 is made up of 13 amino acids. The CDR3 DNA sequence: TGTGCCAGCAGTTACCAGCGGAACAATGAGCAGTTCTTC. Protein sequence: CASSYQRNNEQFF.

This clonotype was observed a handful of times. This chain joins TRBV11-2 and TRBJ2-5; D is ambiguous. V gave up 5 bases and J gave up 2 bases, with 15 bases separating them. Germline CDR1 reads SGHAT; CDR2 reads FQNNGV. The CDR3 is 15 residues long. CDR3 DNA: TGTGCCAGCAGCCAAGACCCACAAACACAAGAGACCCAGTACTTC. Translating it yields CASSQDPQTQETQYF.

This clonotype was seen ten or more times. This chain joins TRBV18 and TRBJ2-3, with D perhaps TRBD1 or TRBD2 (5 bases each). V shed 3 bases and J shed 6 bases, with 22 bases lying between them. This CDR3 has 17 residues. From germline, CDR1 is KGHSH and CDR2 LQKENI. In DNA, the CDR3 is TGTGCCAGCTCACCCCTGACAAGAGGGGTAGGGGTGGATACGCAGTATTTT. Its translation is CASSPLTRGVGVDTQYF.

V and J are TRBV6-5 and TRBJ1-6, with D perhaps matching TRBD1 (6 bases). The V and J ends lost 4 bases and 4 bases respectively, with 11 bases between them. CDR3 length equals 15 residues. Germline lookup yields CDR1 MNHEY and CDR2 SVGAGI. CDR3: CASSFHREYNSPLHF. In DNA, the CDR3 is TGTGCCAGCAGTTTCCACAGGGAGTATAATTCACCCCTCCACTTT.

This clonotype came up many times. The J gene is TRBJ2-1, the V gene TRBV6-2 or TRBV6-3, with 8 bases aligning to TRBD1. The germline gives CDR1 MNHEY, CDR2 SVGEGT. Trimming removed 0 bases from V and 5 bases from J; junction bases left unmatched: 9. The CDR3 has 17 residues. This CDR3 reads CASSYSTSATGDNEQFF. The CDR3 nucleotides read TGTGCCAGCAGTTACTCGACCTCCGCGACAGGGGACAATGAGCAGTTCTTC.

The sample holds many counts of this clonotype. The chain recombines TRBV2 with TRBJ2-1; D may be TRBD1 (6 bases). Germline loops: CDR1 SNHLY, CDR2 FYNNEI. V was pared by 3 bases and J by 10 bases, with 16 bases between. The CDR3 consists of 14 residues. The CDR3 nucleotides are TGTGCCAGCAGTGAGGGGGCAGGGAATTGGGAGCAGTTCTTC. It is translated as CASSEGAGNWEQFF.